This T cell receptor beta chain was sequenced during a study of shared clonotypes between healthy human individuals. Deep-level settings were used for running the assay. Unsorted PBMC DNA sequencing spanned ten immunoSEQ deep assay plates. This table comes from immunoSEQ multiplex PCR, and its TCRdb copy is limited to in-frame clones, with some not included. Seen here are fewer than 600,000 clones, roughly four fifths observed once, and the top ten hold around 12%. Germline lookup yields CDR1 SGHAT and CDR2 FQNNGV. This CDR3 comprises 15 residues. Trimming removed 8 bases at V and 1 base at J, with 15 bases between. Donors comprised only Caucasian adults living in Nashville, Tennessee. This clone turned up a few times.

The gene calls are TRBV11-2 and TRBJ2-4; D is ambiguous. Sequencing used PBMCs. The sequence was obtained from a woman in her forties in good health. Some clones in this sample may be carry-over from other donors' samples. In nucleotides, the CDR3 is TGTGCCAGCCGAGACCGGGCAGGTGCCAAAAACATTCAGTACTTC. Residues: CASRDRAGAKNIQYF.